The next 25 T cell receptor beta chains were all read from a single sample in a study of blood T cell repertoires in COVID-19. Assay: immunoSEQ multiplex PCR; the TCRdb copy retains only in-frame clones and omits some. In the table there are fewer than 200,000 clones, 84% of which are singletons. Sequencing input: PBMCs or T cells enriched from blood (not recorded which). The receptors were sampled from a man in his fifties or sixties who had recovered from COVID-19.

This clone was seen a few times. This chain uses TRBV7-9 with TRBJ1-1; D not resolved. Germline V gene data show CDR1 as SEHNR and CDR2 as FQNEAQ (reference sequence). V was pared by 4 bases and J by 8 bases, with 2 bases between. The CDR3 runs to 9 residues. The CDR3 nucleotides read TGTGCCAGCAGCTCAGAAGCTTTCTTT. Protein product: CASSSEAFF.

This clone was detected only a few times. The genes are TRBV15 and TRBJ2-3; TRBD1 is a possible D gene (5 bases). This CDR3 is built from 18 residues. Trimming shortened V by 0 bases and J by 2 bases, and 18 bases separated the two germline ends. The V gene's germline CDR1 is LNHNV and CDR2 YYDKDF (reference sequence). The CDR3 here is CATSRDGPRQLITDTQYF. The CDR3 nucleotides are TGTGCCACCAGCAGAGATGGGCCTCGACAGCTTATCACAGATACGCAGTATTTT.

This sequence joins TRBV24-1 and TRBJ2-7; D remains unclear. With 10 bases removed from V and 0 bases from J, the gap between germline ends came to 12 bases. The CDR3 sequence is 13 residues long. CDR1 is KGHDR and CDR2 is SFDVKD in the germline V gene. CDR3 sequence reads: CATLQVNSYEQYF. The CDR3 DNA reads TGTGCCACTTTACAAGTTAACTCCTACGAGCAGTACTTC.

This chain joins TRBV9 and TRBJ2-4; D might be TRBD1 (5 bases). CDR3 length: 15 amino acids. V was pared by 0 bases and J by 0 bases, with 7 bases between. CDR1 and CDR2 (germline): SGDLS, YYNGEE. CDR3 sequence reads: CASSVGGTAKNIQYF. CDR3 sequence (DNA): TGTGCCAGCAGCGTAGGGGGCACAGCCAAAAACATTCAGTACTTC.

This clone was observed once. The chain is built from TRBV9 and TRBJ1-1; D uncertain. The V and J ends lost 2 bases and 0 bases respectively, with 5 bases between them. Germline CDR1 SGDLS, CDR2 YYNGEE. The CDR3 consists of 13 residues. The chain's CDR3 is CASSVGMNTEAFF. The CDR3 nucleotides read TGTGCCAGCAGCGTGGGCATGAACACTGAAGCTTTCTTT.

There are a few counts of this clone. The V and J genes are TRBV18 and TRBJ1-1; 9 nucleotides agree with TRBD1. This CDR3 is 15 amino acids long. Germline-derived CDR1 and CDR2 are KGHSH and LQKENI. V lost 6 bases to trimming and J lost 5 bases; unmatched junction nucleotides: 10. Here the CDR3 DNA reads TGTGCCAGCTCGCTTGAACAGGGGGCATTGACTGAAGCTTTCTTT. It encodes CASSLEQGALTEAFF.

The V and J genes are TRBV6-5 and TRBJ1-1, with D possibly TRBD1 on 5 matching bases. The germline gives CDR1 MNHEY, CDR2 SVGAGI. The CDR3 loop spans 12 amino acids. The V end lost 7 bases, the J end lost 1 base, and 7 bases lay between the germline ends. CDR3: CASNQGNTEAFF. For the CDR3, the DNA is TGTGCCAGCAATCAGGGGAACACTGAAGCTTTCTTT.

The chain uses TRBV5-1 and TRBJ2-2; the match to TRBD2 covers 9 bases. With 4 bases clipped from V and 4 bases from J, the junction kept 11 bases outside the gene matches. Germline assignment: CDR1 SGHRS and CDR2 YFSETQ. This CDR3 comprises 17 residues. Here the CDR3 DNA reads TGCGCCAGCAGCCTCTATCTAGCGGGGTTGGGCACCGGGGAGCTGTTTTTT. Protein: CASSLYLAGLGTGELFF.

The V and J genes are TRBV4-1 and TRBJ2-2; D is perhaps TRBD1 (6 bases). V shed 5 bases and J shed 1 base, with 8 bases lying between them. This CDR3 is built from 14 residues. Germline CDR1 MGHRA, CDR2 YSYEKL. The CDR3 is CASSEGQNTGELFF. CDR3 nucleotide sequence: TGCGCCAGCAGCGAGGGACAGAACACCGGGGAGCTGTTTTTT.

This chain uses TRBV5-4 with TRBJ2-7; 7 bases agree with TRBD1. J lost 5 bases, V lost 3 bases, and 5 bases had no gene match. CDR3 length: 13 residues. Germline-derived CDR1 and CDR2 are SGHNT and YYREEE (reference sequence). The CDR3 coding sequence is TGTGCCAGCAGCTCTGACAGGGACCACGAGCAGTACTTC. It translates to CASSSDRDHEQYF.

The CDR3 is CASSFTGNYGYTF. As DNA, the CDR3 is TGTGCCAGCAGCTTCACCGGGAACTATGGCTACACCTTC. V is TRBV5-4 and J is TRBJ1-2; no clear D. The CDR3 sequence is 13 residues long. Trimming shortened V by 2 bases and J by 2 bases, and 7 bases separated the two germline ends. The germline CDR1 and CDR2 sequences are SGHNT and YYREEE (reference sequence). Full variable domain (outside the CDR3, taken from reference TRBV5-4 and TRBJ1-2): ETGVTQSPTHLIKTRGQQVTLRCSSQSGHNTVSWYQQALGQGPQFIFQYYREEENGRGNFPPRFSGLQFPNYSSELNVNALELDDSALYLCASSFTGNYGYTFGSGTRLTVV.

V is TRBV24-1 and J is TRBJ1-2, with D hard to call. V lost 8 bases, J lost 3 bases, and 9 bases lay in between. The CDR3 is 12 residues long. CDR1 and CDR2 (germline): KGHDR, SFDVKD. CDR3 sequence: CATTLGDYGYTF. CDR3 bases: TGTGCCACCACACTCGGAGACTATGGCTACACCTTC.

CDR3 loop: CASSLTGGRDRNIQYF. For the CDR3, the DNA is TGCGCCAGCAGCTTGACGGGGGGCCGGGATCGGAACATTCAGTACTTC. The chain carries TRBV5-1 and TRBJ2-4; tentatively, D is TRBD2 (7 bases). This CDR3 has 16 residues. Germline assignment: CDR1 SGHRS and CDR2 YFSETQ. Trimming took off 1 base at V and 7 bases at J, with 18 bases between the two ends.

The gene calls are TRBV12-3 or TRBV12-4 and TRBJ1-2; D unclear. CDR3 size: 11 residues. The V end was cut by 1 base, the J end by 8 bases, with 5 bases between. CDR3 amino acids: CASSLVGGYTF. For the CDR3, the DNA is TGTGCCAGCAGTTTAGTTGGCGGCTACACCTTC.

The chain employs TRBV2 and TRBJ1-1; D not resolved. The CDR3 has 13 amino acids. V was clipped by 4 bases and J by 2 bases, with 8 bases between them. The germline V gene has CDR1 SNHLY and CDR2 FYNNEI. The DNA of the CDR3 is TGTGCCAGCAGTGGCAGATCAAACACTGAAGCTTTCTTT. Translating it yields CASSGRSNTEAFF. Drawing the rest from reference TRBV2 and TRBJ1-1, the complete variable domain is EPEVTQTPSHQVTQMGQEVILRCVPISNHLYFYWYRQILGQKVEFLVSFYNNEISEKSEIFDDQFSVERPDGSNFTLKIRSTKLEDSAMYFCASSGRSNTEAFFGQGTRLTVV.

J is TRBJ1-6 and V is TRBV6-1; 7 bases line up with TRBD1. V trimming: 4 bases; J trimming: 5 bases; junction bases outside the gene matches: 8. The CDR3 is 16 residues long. CDR1 MNHNS and CDR2 SASEGT come from the germline V gene. CDR3 sequence (DNA): TGTGCCAGCAGTGTTCGTGGAGACAGGGATAATTCACCCCTCCACTTT. Translating gives CASSVRGDRDNSPLHF.

This rearrangement joins TRBV7-8 to TRBJ2-7; D possibly corresponds to TRBD1 (5 bases). Trimming removed 3 bases at V and 4 bases at J, with 19 bases between. Germline V gene lookup returns CDR1 SGHVS and CDR2 FQNEAQ. This CDR3 comprises 16 residues. As DNA, the CDR3 is TGTGCCAGCAGCTTCCCCCGGGCAGGGTCGGCGTACGAGCAGTACTTC. Its translation: CASSFPRAGSAYEQYF.

V gene TRBV24-1 combines with J gene TRBJ2-1; 7 bases align to TRBD2. The junction had 4 bases not matched to a gene; V was cut back by 3 bases and J by 3 bases. CDR3 length equals 15 residues. Germline lookup yields CDR1 KGHDR and CDR2 SFDVKD. DNA for the CDR3: TGTGCCACCAGTGATGGGGGGGGAAACTACAATGAGCAGTTCTTC. This codes for CATSDGGGNYNEQFF.

This clone showed up just a few times. The CDR3 DNA sequence: TGTGCCAGCAGCTCAGGACAGTTTAATGGCTACACCTTC. Translating it yields CASSSGQFNGYTF. The chain carries TRBV7-3 and TRBJ1-2; maybe TRBD1 (6 bases). Germline CDR1 is SGHTA and CDR2 is FQGTGA. The CDR3 covers 13 residues. Trimming cost V 4 bases and J 6 bases, with 12 bases left between them.

This clone was picked up one time. J is TRBJ1-2 and V is TRBV6-1; D possibly corresponds to TRBD1 (6 bases). The CDR3 loop spans 13 amino acids. V lost 1 base, J lost 7 bases, and 10 bases lay in between. Germline V CDR1 and CDR2: MNHNS, SASEGT. The CDR3 loop reads CASSEDRVGGYTF. For the CDR3, the DNA is TGTGCCAGCAGTGAAGACAGGGTGGGTGGCTACACCTTC.

This sequence joins TRBV4-3 and TRBJ1-6; 9 bases align to TRBD1. V shed 4 bases and J 8 bases; nucleotides not matched to a gene: 6. CDR1 LGHNA and CDR2 YSLEER come from the germline V gene. The CDR3 runs to 15 residues. The CDR3 DNA sequence: TGCGCCAGCAGCCTAGACAGGGGGTACGATTCACCCCTCCACTTT. The encoded protein is CASSLDRGYDSPLHF.

The rearrangement uses TRBV6-5 and TRBJ1-2; D is perhaps TRBD1 (5 bases). The CDR3 covers 16 residues. V was trimmed by 3 bases and J by 5 bases, leaving 19 bases between them. Germline-derived CDR1 and CDR2 are MNHEY and SVGAGI. CDR3 amino acids: CASSYLGRAPLYGYTF. The CDR3, as DNA: TGTGCCAGCAGTTATCTGGGCAGGGCCCCCCTATATGGCTACACCTTC.

The chain joins TRBV3-1 (or the pseudogene TRBV3-2) to TRBJ2-1, with 14 bases fitting TRBD2. The CDR3 contains 12 residues. V shed 10 bases and J 14 bases; nucleotides not matched to a gene: 7. Germline V CDR1 and CDR2: LGHDT, YNNKEL (reference sequence). This chain's CDR3 is CATKTSGGAEFF. In DNA form, the CDR3 reads TGTGCCACCAAGACTAGCGGGGGGGCAGAGTTCTTC.

The genes are TRBV6-2 or TRBV6-3 and TRBJ1-2; 9 nucleotides line up with TRBD1. The V gene end was trimmed by 4 bases and the J gene end by 5 bases; junction bases not matched to a gene: 11. CDR1 is MNHEY and CDR2 is SVGEGT in the germline V gene. The CDR3 runs 16 residues. The CDR3 sequence: CASSSPMGTGMYGYTF. The CDR3 nucleotides read TGTGCCAGCAGTTCCCCCATGGGGACAGGGATGTATGGCTACACCTTC.

This chain joins TRBV7-9 and TRBJ2-5, with TRBD1 identical over 7 bases. The germline CDR1 and CDR2 sequences are SEHNR and FQNEAQ (reference sequence). V lost 1 base, J lost 1 base, and 3 bases stayed unmatched. The length of the CDR3 is 15 residues. The CDR3 coding sequence is TGTGCCAGCAGCTTAGGGTGGACAGGCCAAGAGACCCAGTACTTC. This sequence encodes CASSLGWTGQETQYF.